The 32 T cell receptor beta chains listed next were all sequenced from one sample in a study of monozygotic twins with cystic fibrosis. TCRdb's table, derived via immunoSEQ multiplex PCR, lists solely in-frame clones and lacks some. The sample consists of about 24,000 clones, around 93% of them appearing once. The specimen sequenced was blood. These receptors were taken from a girl under 10 years old with cystic fibrosis.

This clone was counted a few times. V gene TRBV2 combines with J gene TRBJ1-2, with no clear D. Trimming pared 6 bases from V and 7 bases from J, leaving 9 bases between. CDR3 size: 11 residues. Germline CDR1 and CDR2: SNHLY and FYNNEI. CDR3 residues: CASRAESGYTF. The CDR3 DNA follows: TGTGCCAGCAGGGCAGAAAGTGGCTACACCTTC.

The chain joins TRBV4-3 to TRBJ2-7; TRBD1 matches at 7 bases. This CDR3 is built from 15 residues. Germline CDR1 is LGHNA and CDR2 is YSLEER. Trimming at V came to 3 bases and at J to 5 bases, leaving 10 bases not matched to a gene. CDR3 sequence (DNA): TGCGCCAGCAGCCATATGACAGGGATCCGTGACGAGCAGTACTTC. Protein product: CASSHMTGIRDEQYF.

The chain joins TRBV19 to TRBJ2-1, with TRBD1 identical over 9 bases. The junction had 3 bases not matched to a gene; V was cut back by 3 bases and J by 6 bases. The V gene's germline CDR1 is LNHDA and CDR2 SQIVND (reference sequence). The CDR3 sequence is 14 residues long. The CDR3 protein is CASSIRDRANEQFF. CDR3 DNA: TGTGCCAGTAGTATCCGGGACAGGGCCAATGAGCAGTTCTTC.

The chain recombines TRBV5-1 with TRBJ1-2, with 7 bases lining up with TRBD1. The CDR3 is 13 residues long. V dropped 4 bases and J dropped 3; count of bases not matched to a gene: 3. The germline V gene has CDR1 SGHRS and CDR2 YFSETQ. The CDR3 DNA follows: TGCGCCAGCAGCATAACAGGGGACTATGGCTACACCTTC. Translation gives CASSITGDYGYTF.

The CDR3 region has the DNA TGCAGCGTACAGGGTTACGAAAAACTGTTTTTT. Protein sequence: CSVQGYEKLFF. The chain recombines TRBV20-1 with TRBJ1-4, with D tentatively TRBD1 (6 bases). Germline CDR1 DFQATT, CDR2 SNEGSKA (reference sequence). CDR3 size: 11 residues.

This sequence joins TRBV11-2 and TRBJ1-1; D not resolved. This CDR3 region has 12 residues. Germline CDR1 SGHAT, CDR2 FQNNGV. V was clipped by 2 bases and J by 7 bases, with 8 bases between them. CDR3 residues: CASSLQESEAFF. The CDR3 DNA sequence: TGTGCCAGCAGCTTACAGGAAAGTGAAGCTTTCTTT.

This chain uses TRBV2 with TRBJ2-1; D gene ambiguous. Germline lookup yields CDR1 SNHLY and CDR2 FYNNEI. The V gene lost 3 bases and the J gene lost 0 bases, with 12 bases spanning the gap. The length of the CDR3 is 16 residues. The chain's CDR3 is CASSDWYTYSYNEQFF. CDR3 DNA: TGTGCCAGCAGTGATTGGTATACTTACTCCTACAATGAGCAGTTCTTC. The full variable domain, rest sourced from reference TRBV2 and TRBJ2-1, is EPEVTQTPSHQVTQMGQEVILRCVPISNHLYFYWYRQILGQKVEFLVSFYNNEISEKSEIFDDQFSVERPDGSNFTLKIRSTKLEDSAMYFCASSDWYTYSYNEQFFGPGTRLTVL.

J is TRBJ1-3 and V is TRBV11-3, with a tentative D call TRBD1 (5 bases). Trimming shortened V by 5 bases and J by 4 bases, and 12 bases separated the two germline ends. Germline V gene lookup returns CDR1 SGHNT and CDR2 YENEEA. The CDR3 extends over 14 amino acids. The CDR3 region is CASSRGPLGNTIYF. CDR3 nucleotide sequence: TGTGCCAGCAGCCGGGGCCCCCTCGGAAACACCATATATTTT.

The chain carries TRBV5-8 and TRBJ1-4; TRBD1 is a possible D gene (6 bases). V was cut by 4 bases and J by 5 bases, with 15 bases left in between. Germline V gene sequence: CDR1 SGHTS, CDR2 YDEGEE. The CDR3 is 15 residues long. CDR3 residues: CASSLQTGVNEKLFF. CDR3 nucleotides: TGTGCCAGCAGCCTACAGACAGGAGTAAATGAAAAACTGTTTTTT.

The chain joins TRBV30 to TRBJ1-4; D is uncertain. V was shortened by 1 base and J by 0 bases, with 9 bases between the two germline ends. CDR3 size: 15 residues. CDR1 and CDR2 (germline): GTSNPN, SVGIG (reference sequence). The CDR3 sequence: CAWSGLGATNEKLFF. CDR3 bases: TGTGCCTGGAGTGGACTGGGTGCAACTAATGAAAAACTGTTTTTT.

This chain connects TRBV15 to TRBJ1-5; maybe TRBD1 (6 bases). The CDR3 covers 17 residues. The germline gives CDR1 LNHNV, CDR2 YYDKDF (reference sequence). The germline V and J ends were trimmed by 0 bases and 4 bases, with 16 bases remaining between them. CDR3 in DNA: TGTGCCACCAGCAGAGATAAGGGGGATGGCTTTAATCAGCCCCAGCATTTT. It translates to CATSRDKGDGFNQPQHF.

V gene TRBV7-9 combines with J gene TRBJ1-6; D is perhaps TRBD1 (5 bases). Deletions cut 7 bases from V and 14 bases from J, with 18 bases between. CDR3 size: 13 residues. Per the germline V gene, CDR1 is SEHNR and CDR2 is FQNEAQ (reference sequence). DNA of the CDR3: TGTGCCAGCAACAACGAAGTGGGGGTCACCCTCCACTTT. Encoded protein: CASNNEVGVTLHF. The full variable domain, completed using reference TRBV7-9 and TRBJ1-6, is DTGVSQNPRHKITKRGQNVTFRCDPISEHNRLYWYRQTLGQGPEFLTYFQNEAQLEKSRLLSDRFSAERPKGSFSTLEIQRTEQGDSAMYLCASNNEVGVTLHFGNGTRLTVT.

This chain uses TRBV1 with TRBJ1-6; TRBD1 reflects the table's D call only, with no check against the DNA. TRBV1 is a known pseudogene. This CDR3 comprises 15 residues. CDR3 loop: CTSSQHRDYNSPLHF. The CDR3 coding sequence is TGCACCAGCAGCCAACACAGGGACTATAATTCACCCCTCCACTTT.

The chain combines TRBV4-3 with TRBJ1-2; D is unresolved. Per germline, CDR1 LGHNA and CDR2 YSLEER. The V end was cut by 1 base, the J end by 5 bases, with 17 bases between. The CDR3 runs 16 residues. CDR3 sequence reads: CASSQAETLWWYGYTF. The DNA of the CDR3 is TGCGCCAGCAGCCAAGCCGAGACTCTCTGGTGGTATGGCTACACCTTC.

The V gene is TRBV6-5, the J gene TRBJ1-1; D unresolved. The germline V and J ends were trimmed by 5 bases and 4 bases, with 11 bases remaining between them. The V gene's germline CDR1 is MNHEY and CDR2 SVGAGI. CDR3 length: 13 amino acids. CDR3 DNA sequence: TGTGCCAGCAGTCTAAACGGGCCCACTGAAGCTTTCTTT. Its translation is CASSLNGPTEAFF.

This clone was observed a single time. V usage is TRBV2 and J usage is TRBJ1-5; 8 bases are a match to TRBD1. V gave up 2 bases and J gave up 5 bases; unmatched junction bases: 5. The CDR3 sequence is 15 residues long. CDR1 and CDR2 (germline): SNHLY, FYNNEI. In nucleotides, the CDR3 is TGTGCCAGCAGTGAATGGCCAGGGGGCCATCAGCCCCAGCATTTT. Encoded protein: CASSEWPGGHQPQHF.

The chain combines TRBV28 with TRBJ1-5; possible D gene TRBD1, 6 bases. V lost 1 base and J lost 0, with 10 bases in between. This CDR3 has 16 residues. From germline, CDR1 is MDHEN and CDR2 SYDVKM. The CDR3 is CASSLLGGHSNQPQHF. The CDR3 region has the DNA TGTGCCAGCAGTTTATTGGGGGGACATAGCAATCAGCCCCAGCATTTT.

The CDR3 nucleotides read TGTGCCAGCAGCCCAAGTAGTTTCACAGATACGCAGTATTTT. This encodes CASSPSSFTDTQYF. This chain joins TRBV7-9 and TRBJ2-3; no definite D call. CDR1 is SEHNR and CDR2 is FQNEAQ in the germline V gene (reference sequence). V was cut by 5 bases and J by 2 bases, with 11 bases left in between. The CDR3 runs to 14 residues.

In DNA, the CDR3 is TGTGCCAGCAGCGTAAGGTCCCAGGGGAACACAGATACGCAGTATTTT. Amino acids: CASSVRSQGNTDTQYF. This chain uses TRBV9 with TRBJ2-3; a weak D match, TRBD1 (6 bases). This CDR3 has 16 amino acids. Germline CDR1 and CDR2: SGDLS and YYNGEE. The germline V and J ends were trimmed by 1 base and 2 bases, with 14 bases remaining between them.

This sequence joins TRBV7-9 and TRBJ1-2; 12 bases line up with TRBD1. The CDR3 consists of 16 residues. Germline V gives CDR1 SEHNR, CDR2 FQNEAQ (reference sequence). V dropped 5 bases and J dropped 5; count of bases not matched to a gene: 9. This chain's CDR3 is CASSPSGGQGAYGYTF. In DNA form, the CDR3 reads TGTGCCAGCAGCCCCAGCGGGGGACAGGGGGCTTATGGCTACACCTTC.

The chain has TRBV4-1 and TRBJ2-7, with D hard to call. This CDR3 has 14 amino acids. V gave up 1 base and J gave up 1 base, with 8 bases separating them. The germline V gene has CDR1 MGHRA and CDR2 YSYEKL. CDR3 loop: CASSQAGPSYEQYF. Here the CDR3 DNA reads TGCGCCAGCAGCCAAGCCGGGCCGTCCTACGAGCAGTACTTC.

The chain links TRBV7-2 to TRBJ2-3, with TRBD1 as a possible D gene (6 bases). The CDR3 contains 14 residues. Germline CDR1 SGHTA, CDR2 FQGNSA. V lost 6 bases, J lost 4 bases, and 14 bases lay in between. CDR3 in amino acids: CASSVEGGPDTQYF. The CDR3 DNA follows: TGTGCCAGCAGTGTAGAAGGGGGACCAGATACGCAGTATTTT.

The chain uses TRBV11-2 and TRBJ1-2, with 8 bases aligning to TRBD1. CDR1 is SGHAT, CDR2 FQNNGV, per germline. The V segment lost 5 bases and the J segment 3 bases; nucleotides outside the gene matches: 5. There are 14 residues in the CDR3. The CDR3, as DNA: TGTGCCAGCAGCAAAGGACAGGGCGACTATGGCTACACCTTC. Translated: CASSKGQGDYGYTF. Variable domain in full (rest from reference TRBV11-2 and TRBJ1-2): EAGVAQSPRYKIIEKRQSVAFWCNPISGHATLYWYQQILGQGPKLLIQFQNNGVVDDSQLPKDRFSAERLKGVDSTLKIQPAKLEDSAVYLCASSKGQGDYGYTFGSGTRLTVV.

This clone was seen just once. The chain combines TRBV4-3 with TRBJ2-3, with D perhaps TRBD1 or TRBD2 (6 bases each). This CDR3 has 16 residues. The germline V gene encodes CDR1 LGHNA and CDR2 YSLEER. Trimming pared 0 bases from V and 6 bases from J, leaving 16 bases between. DNA for the CDR3: TGCGCCAGCAGCCAAGATAGGGGGGCCTTAGGGGATACGCAGTATTTT. Encoded protein: CASSQDRGALGDTQYF.

V and J are TRBV5-5 and TRBJ1-2; tentative D call: TRBD1 (5 bases). The V gene's germline CDR1 is SGHKS and CDR2 YYEKEE (reference sequence). Deletions cut 1 base from V and 10 bases from J, with 14 bases between. The CDR3 covers 13 residues. The CDR3 DNA reads as TGTGCCAGCAGCTTGTCACAGGCCAGGGTCTACACCTTC. Residues: CASSLSQARVYTF.

The chain carries TRBV6-6 and TRBJ2-1; 11 nucleotides agree with TRBD1. CDR1 MNHNY and CDR2 SVGAGI come from the germline V gene (reference sequence). This CDR3 has 16 residues. V trimming: 2 bases; J trimming: 9 bases; junction bases outside the gene matches: 9. The CDR3 coding sequence is TGTGCCAGCAGTTACATGTCAGGACAGGGGGCGAGTGAGCAGTTCTTC. Amino acids: CASSYMSGQGASEQFF.

V gene TRBV7-2 combines with J gene TRBJ1-2; D unclear. Per the germline V gene, CDR1 is SGHTA and CDR2 is FQGNSA. The V end lost 1 base, the J end lost 3 bases, and 12 bases lay between the germline ends. The CDR3 has 15 residues. In nucleotides, the CDR3 is TGTGCCAGCAGCTTAGACAGTGTAGCCGACTATGGCTACACCTTC. Protein sequence: CASSLDSVADYGYTF.

This chain uses TRBV11-2 with TRBJ1-1; no clear D gene. Germline V CDR1 and CDR2: SGHAT, FQNNGV. The CDR3 extends over 14 amino acids. Trimming cost V 5 bases and J 4 bases, with 14 bases left between them. CDR3: CASSLHHRGTEAFF. The DNA for the CDR3 is TGTGCCAGCAGCCTCCACCACCGTGGCACTGAAGCTTTCTTT.

The chain couples TRBV25-1 to TRBJ2-7, with D unclear. With 1 base removed from V and 2 bases from J, the gap between germline ends came to 9 bases. The length of the CDR3 is 14 residues. Germline CDR1 reads MGHDK; CDR2 reads SYGVNS. CDR3 sequence reads: CASSELYPPYEQYF. CDR3 DNA: TGTGCCAGCAGTGAATTGTATCCACCCTACGAGCAGTACTTC.

CDR3 amino acids: CASSTSGVSTDTQYF. CDR3 coding DNA: TGTGCCAGTTCCACTAGCGGGGTTAGCACAGATACGCAGTATTTT. The V and J genes are TRBV19 and TRBJ2-3; 10 bases line up with TRBD2. Trimming removed 8 bases from V and 0 bases from J; junction bases left unmatched: 5. Germline CDR1 and CDR2: LNHDA and SQIVND (reference sequence). This CDR3 region has 15 residues.

DNA of the CDR3: TGTGCCAGCGGCCGTCCGGGACAGCAGAGCTCCTATAATTCACCCCTCCACTTT. As protein: CASGRPGQQSSYNSPLHF. The chain employs TRBV2 and TRBJ1-6; 7 bases match TRBD1. This CDR3 is 18 amino acids long. Germline-derived CDR1 and CDR2 are SNHLY and FYNNEI. J gave up 0 bases and V 8 bases, and 13 bases lay outside the gene matches.

This rearrangement joins TRBV28 to TRBJ1-6; 9 bases align to TRBD1. The CDR3 length is 14 residues. Trimming removed 4 bases from V and 7 bases from J; junction bases left unmatched: 2. CDR1 MDHEN and CDR2 SYDVKM come from the germline V gene. The CDR3 loop reads CASSSGQGNSPLHF. The CDR3 DNA is TGTGCCAGCAGTTCGGGACAGGGAAATTCACCCCTCCACTTT.